This record looks at one T cell receptor beta chain sequence and its context. There are a few counts of this clone. No antigen is known for it. No clone much larger than this one lies a single base away; base qualities are absent. Sequences SGHTA (CDR1) and FQGNSA (CDR2) are obtained from the germline V gene. From V the trimming removes 3 bases and from J it removes 3 bases, while the gene matches leave 11 bases of the junction unaccounted for. Including cysteine and phenylalanine, the CDR3 has 19 amino acids. Of all the DNA, just the CDR3 is kept, 57 bases in frame from base 1. TCRbeta CDR3 regions were amplified from genomic DNA using the immunoSEQ Assay, a bias-controlled multiplex PCR. The published analysis was carried out like this. The number of nucleated cells in each sample was estimated by amplification of reference gene primers within the assay. To quantify the absolute abundance of each unique TCRbeta CDR3 rearrangement, sequence reads were collapsed and filtered. Productive Simpson clonality was computed per sample as the square root of Simpson's diversity index over productive rearrangements. TCRdb limited this immuneACCESS table to in-frame rearrangements with V and J called. A share of clones is missing; checked studies link under half to unresolved V genes, and the rest is unexplained. V and J calls and clone size come straight from that table; D and trimming were deduced from the DNA. This sample comprises approximately 300,000 clones, roughly 80% of them detected only once. The ten most abundant clones make up approximately 15% of the sample.

These data belong to a study of blood T cell repertoires in COVID-19 (dated by TCRdb to 2019 to 2021). With respect to the entire study: Samples covering the acute and convalescent phases of COVID-19 were provided by collaborators in the United States, Italy and Spain. The samples were drawn from the first 160 participants of the ongoing ImmuneRACE study and from under 1,500 subjects provided by 6 global collaborators. The dataset comprised deeply sampled blood TCRbeta repertoires from subjects exposed to, actively infected with, or recovered from COVID-19. Sample metadata almost always included a de-identified subject ID, COVID-19 status, age in years and sex. Where available, HLA class I and class II types were obtained from metadata supplied by the sample provider rather than from assay-based typing. The prospective study material was composed of cDNA or gDNA derived from T cells, B-cell-depleted T cells, or PBMCs. The repertoires were released in a freely available public database intended as a resource for research on the immune response to SARS-CoV-2.

In Seattle, one collaborating source enrolled patients while the infection was active and tracked those patients longitudinally over the course of disease. Whole blood was collected in K2EDTA tubes by collaborating institutions according to the institutions' own protocols. For TCRbeta analysis, collaborators shipped samples as frozen whole blood, isolated PBMCs, or DNA extracted from either of those sample types. Broad study findings and their caveats: The amount of clinical and demographic metadata varied by source and participant and was provided uncurated.

Sample: peripheral blood. This TCR was sampled from a person aged 65 to 79 with COVID-19, enrolled during active disease. The chain uses TRBV7-2 and TRBJ2-2, and 12 bases in between align with TRBD2. The base sequence is TGTGCCAGCAGCTTGGGCGGACTAGCGGGATTGGGGGACACCGGGGAGCTGTTTTTT. Its protein reads: CASSLGGLAGLGDTGELFF.